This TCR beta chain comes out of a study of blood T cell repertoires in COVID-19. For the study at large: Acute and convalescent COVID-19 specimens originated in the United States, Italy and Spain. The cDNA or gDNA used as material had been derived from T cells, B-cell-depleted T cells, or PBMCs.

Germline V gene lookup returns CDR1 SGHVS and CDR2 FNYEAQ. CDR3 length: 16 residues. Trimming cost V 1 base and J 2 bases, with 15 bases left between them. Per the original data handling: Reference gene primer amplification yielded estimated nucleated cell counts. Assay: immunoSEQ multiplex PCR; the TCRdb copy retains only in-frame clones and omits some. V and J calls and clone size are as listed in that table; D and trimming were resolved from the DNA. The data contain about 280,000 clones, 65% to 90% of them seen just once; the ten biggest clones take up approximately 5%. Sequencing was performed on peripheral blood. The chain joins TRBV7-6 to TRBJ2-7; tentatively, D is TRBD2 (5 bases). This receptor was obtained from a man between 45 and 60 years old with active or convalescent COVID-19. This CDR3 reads CASSLDPPPGTYEQYF. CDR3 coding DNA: TGTGCCAGCAGCTTAGACCCCCCACCGGGGACCTACGAGCAGTACTTC.